The clone carrying this T cell receptor (beta chain) was seen just once. Those who donated, Caucasian adults without exception, all lived in Nashville, Tennessee. The data belong to a study of shared clonotypes between healthy human individuals. Background on the study: Each donor's CD4 naive and CD4 memory cells filled three plates apiece, CD8 naive two, and CD8 memory one.

Produced via immunoSEQ multiplex PCR; TCRdb's table is partial and in-frame only. Altogether hundreds of thousands of clones are present, roughly 95% being singletons, with the ten largest covering 0.06%. V was cut by 4 bases and J by 4 bases, with 8 bases left in between. Looked up from germline, CDR1 is SGHTA and CDR2 is FQGNSA. The CDR3 extends over 13 amino acids. The chain combines TRBV7-2 with TRBJ1-3, with D perhaps matching TRBD1 (6 bases). This TCR came from a woman under 40 in good health. The material sequenced was naive CD4+ T cells sorted from blood. Subset denoted: CD45RA+ positively selected. For the CDR3, the DNA is TGTGCCAGCAGCTCTGGACAGGGAAACACCATATATTTT. This gives the protein CASSSGQGNTIYF.